This TCR beta chain is from a study of shared clonotypes between healthy human individuals. The V gene's germline CDR1 is MNHNY and CDR2 SVGAGI (reference sequence). CDR3 length: 15 amino acids. J was trimmed by 2 bases and V by 7 bases; bases with no gene match: 8. On this clone: Its antigen is currently unknown.

Naive CD4+ cells were CD45RA-selected; the remaining cells were memory. General study points: Collection of samples was limited to blood; tissue repertoires likely differ.

The protocol was immunoSEQ multiplex PCR, while the TCRdb copy is restricted to in-frame clones and leaves out a portion. The sample records around 2.5 million clones, over 85% being singletons. The chain is built from TRBV6-6 and TRBJ2-3; TRBD1 matches at 8 bases. This TCR was recovered from a man aged 18 to 35 in good health. Some clones in this sample may be carry-over from other donors' samples. Sample: naive CD4+ T cells from PBMCs. The subset is: CD45RA+ positively selected. CDR3 protein: CASIFKDRATDTQYF. Written as DNA, the CDR3 is TGTGCCAGCATTTTTAAGGACAGGGCCACAGATACGCAGTATTTT.